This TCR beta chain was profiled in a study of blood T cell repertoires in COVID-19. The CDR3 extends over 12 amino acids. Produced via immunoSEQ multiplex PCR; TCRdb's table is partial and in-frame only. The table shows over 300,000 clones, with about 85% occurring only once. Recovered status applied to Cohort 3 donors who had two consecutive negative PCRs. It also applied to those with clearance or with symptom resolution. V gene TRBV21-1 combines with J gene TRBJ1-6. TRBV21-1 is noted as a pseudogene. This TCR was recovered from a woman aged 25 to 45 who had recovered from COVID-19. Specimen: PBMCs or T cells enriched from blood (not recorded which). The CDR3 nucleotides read TGTGCCCTGCAGGAAGGGAGTTCACCCCTCCACTTT. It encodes CALQEGSSPLHF.